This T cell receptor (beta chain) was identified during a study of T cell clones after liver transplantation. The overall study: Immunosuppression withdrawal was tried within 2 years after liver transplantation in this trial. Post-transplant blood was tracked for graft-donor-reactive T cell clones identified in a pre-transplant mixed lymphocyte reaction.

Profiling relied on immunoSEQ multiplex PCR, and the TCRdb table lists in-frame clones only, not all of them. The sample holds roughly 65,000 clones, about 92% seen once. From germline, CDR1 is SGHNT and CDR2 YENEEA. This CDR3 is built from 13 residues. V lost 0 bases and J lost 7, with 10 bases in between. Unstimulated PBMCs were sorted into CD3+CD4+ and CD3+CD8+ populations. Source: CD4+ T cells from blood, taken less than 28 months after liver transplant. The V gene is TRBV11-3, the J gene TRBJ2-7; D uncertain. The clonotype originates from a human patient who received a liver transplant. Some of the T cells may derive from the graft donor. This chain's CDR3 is CASSLDLRREQYF. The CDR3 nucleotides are TGTGCCAGCAGCTTAGATTTACGCCGAGAGCAGTACTTC.